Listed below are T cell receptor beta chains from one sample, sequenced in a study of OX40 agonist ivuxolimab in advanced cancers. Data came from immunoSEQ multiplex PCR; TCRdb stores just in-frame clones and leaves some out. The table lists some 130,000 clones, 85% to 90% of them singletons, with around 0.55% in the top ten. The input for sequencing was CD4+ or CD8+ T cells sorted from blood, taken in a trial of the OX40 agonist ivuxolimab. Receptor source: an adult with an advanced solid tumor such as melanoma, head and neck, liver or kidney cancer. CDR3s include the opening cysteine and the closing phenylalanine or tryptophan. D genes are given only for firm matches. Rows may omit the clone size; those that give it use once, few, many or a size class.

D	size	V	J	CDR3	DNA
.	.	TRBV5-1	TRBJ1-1	CASSSGAGFFPEAFF	TGCGCCAGCAGCTCGGGGGCAGGGTTTTTTCCTGAAGCTTTCTTT
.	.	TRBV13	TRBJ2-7	CASSPRAAGTSYEQYF	TGTGCCAGCAGCCCTCGTGCAGCGGGGACATCCTACGAGCAGTACTTC
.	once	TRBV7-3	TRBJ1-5	CASSRGGGNQPQHF	TGTGCCAGCAGCCGGGGTGGGGGCAATCAGCCCCAGCATTTT
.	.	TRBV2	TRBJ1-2	CASAEGGAGSNGYTF	TGTGCCAGCGCGGAGGGGGGAGCGGGGAGCAATGGCTACACCTTC
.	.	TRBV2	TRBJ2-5	CASRALGGPSKETQYF	TGTGCCAGCAGGGCCTTGGGGGGGCCCAGCAAAGAGACCCAGTACTTC
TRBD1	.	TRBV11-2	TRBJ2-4	CASRLGTGGVKAKNIQYF	TGTGCCAGCAGGCTCGGGACAGGGGGTGTTAAAGCCAAAAACATTCAGTACTTC
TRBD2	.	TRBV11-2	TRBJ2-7	CASRSGTNTYEQYF	TGTGCCAGCAGATCCGGGACTAACACCTACGAGCAGTACTTC
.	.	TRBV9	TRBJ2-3	CASSVETRRDTQYF	TGTGCCAGCAGCGTAGAAACTAGAAGGGATACGCAGTATTTT
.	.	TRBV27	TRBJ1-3	CASRSGPGNTIYF	TGTGCCAGCAGATCCGGGCCGGGAAACACCATATATTTT
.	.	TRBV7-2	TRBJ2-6	CASSLTGSRAGANVLTF	TGTGCCAGCAGCTTAACAGGGAGTAGAGCTGGGGCCAACGTCCTGACTTTC
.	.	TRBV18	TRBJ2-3	CASSRQPSTDTQYF	TGTGCCAGCTCACGACAGCCAAGCACAGATACGCAGTATTTT
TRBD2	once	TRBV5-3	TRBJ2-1	CARSPKTSGGYNEQFF	TGTGCCAGAAGCCCTAAGACTAGCGGGGGTTACAATGAGCAGTTCTTC
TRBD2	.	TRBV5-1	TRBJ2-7	CASSPTSGTYEQYF	TGCGCCAGCAGCCCGACTAGCGGAACCTACGAGCAGTACTTC
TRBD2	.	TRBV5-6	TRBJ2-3	CASSGRLGTSGVFSQYF	TGTGCCAGCAGCGGCCGTCTCGGGACTAGCGGGGTCTTCTCGCAGTATTTT
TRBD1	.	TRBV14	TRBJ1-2	CASSQFVLRKGAVGYTF	TGTGCCAGCAGCCAATTCGTCCTGAGGAAGGGGGCTGTCGGCTACACCTTC
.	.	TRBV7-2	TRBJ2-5	CASSLFRQIQETQYF	TGTGCCAGCAGCTTATTCCGGCAGATCCAAGAGACCCAGTACTTC
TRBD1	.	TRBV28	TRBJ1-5	CASRSGQGGNQPQHF	TGTGCCAGCAGGTCGGGACAGGGAGGCAATCAGCCCCAGCATTTT
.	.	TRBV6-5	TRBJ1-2	CASTTPRTGNYGYTF	TGTGCCAGCACTACACCAAGGACGGGAAACTATGGCTACACCTTC
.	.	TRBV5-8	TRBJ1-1	CASSLLSGTEAFF	TGTGCCAGCAGCTTATTGTCGGGGACTGAAGCTTTCTTT
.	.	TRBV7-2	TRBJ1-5	CASSLDGRPQHF	TGTGCCAGCAGCTTGGATGGGAGGCCCCAGCATTTT
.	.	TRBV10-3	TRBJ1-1	CAISDYYTEAFF	TGTGCCATCAGTGATTATTACACTGAAGCTTTCTTT
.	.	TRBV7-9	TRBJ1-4	CASSTGRVLAGDEKLFF	TGTGCCAGCAGCACAGGGAGGGTGTTAGCTGGGGATGAAAAACTGTTTTTT
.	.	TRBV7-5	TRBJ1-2	CARSLPRYCWGYTF	TGTGCCAGAAGCTTACCGAGGTACTGCTGGGGCTACACCTTC
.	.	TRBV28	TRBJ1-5	CASLRMGGNQPQHF	TGTGCCAGTTTACGGATGGGGGGCAATCAGCCCCAGCATTTT
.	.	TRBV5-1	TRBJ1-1	CASSLMAEAGTEAFF	TGCGCCAGCAGCTTGATGGCGGAAGCCGGCACTGAAGCTTTCTTT
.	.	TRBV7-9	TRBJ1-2	CASSLGSTGNRGYTF	TGTGCCAGCAGCTTAGGTTCAACAGGGAATCGCGGCTACACCTTC
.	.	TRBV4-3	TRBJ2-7	CASSLNVGPHEQYF	TGCGCCAGCAGCCTGAATGTGGGTCCCCACGAGCAGTACTTC
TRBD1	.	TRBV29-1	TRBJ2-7	CSVGDSWDSWGYEQYF	TGCAGCGTTGGGGACAGCTGGGACAGCTGGGGGTACGAGCAGTACTTC
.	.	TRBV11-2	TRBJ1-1	CASSSLKHKIWAFF	TGTGCCAGCAGTTCCTTAAAGCATAAAATTTGGGCTTTCTTT
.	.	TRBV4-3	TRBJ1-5	CASSQVAGSTNQPQHF	TGCGCCAGCAGCCAAGTAGCGGGTTCGACCAATCAGCCCCAGCATTTT
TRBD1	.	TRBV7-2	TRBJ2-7	CASSSGQANYEQYF	TGTGCCAGCAGCTCCGGACAGGCGAACTACGAGCAGTACTTC
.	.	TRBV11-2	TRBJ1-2	CASSLDRVGYTF	TGTGCCAGCAGCTTAGACAGGGTAGGCTACACCTTC
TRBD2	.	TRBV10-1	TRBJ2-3	CASPGLAGSTDTQYF	TGCGCCAGCCCCGGACTAGCGGGCAGCACAGATACGCAGTATTTT
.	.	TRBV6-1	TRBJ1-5	CAICEGNNQPQHF	TGTGCCATCTGTGAGGGCAACAATCAGCCCCAGCATTTT
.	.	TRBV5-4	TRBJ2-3	CASFAGRPSSTDTQYF	TGTGCCAGCTTTGCGGGCAGGCCCTCTAGCACAGATACGCAGTATTTT
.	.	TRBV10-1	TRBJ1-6	CASSEGPGGSPLHF	TGCGCCAGCAGTGAAGGACCTGGGGGTTCACCCCTCCACTTT
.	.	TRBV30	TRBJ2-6	CAWSGLSGANVLTF	TGTGCCTGGAGTGGTCTATCTGGGGCCAACGTCCTGACTTTC
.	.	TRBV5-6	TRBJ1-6	CASSLVSGQHLHF	TGTGCCAGCAGCTTAGTCTCAGGGCAGCATCTCCACTTT
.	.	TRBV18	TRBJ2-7	CASSPTASYEQYF	TGTGCCAGCTCTCCTACAGCTTCCTACGAGCAGTACTTC
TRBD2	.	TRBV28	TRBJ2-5	CASSPGGSQETQYF	TGTGCCAGCAGTCCCGGGGGGTCCCAAGAGACCCAGTACTTC
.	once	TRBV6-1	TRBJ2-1	CASSEAWGSSYNEQFF	TGTGCCAGCAGTGAAGCATGGGGGAGCTCCTACAATGAGCAGTTCTTC
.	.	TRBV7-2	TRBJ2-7	CASSFEPGARNEQYF	TGTGCCAGCAGCTTTGAACCGGGGGCGAGAAACGAGCAGTACTTC
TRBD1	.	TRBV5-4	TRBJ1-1	CASSLPYRGRDTEAFF	TGTGCCAGCAGCTTGCCTTACAGGGGGCGAGACACTGAAGCTTTCTTT